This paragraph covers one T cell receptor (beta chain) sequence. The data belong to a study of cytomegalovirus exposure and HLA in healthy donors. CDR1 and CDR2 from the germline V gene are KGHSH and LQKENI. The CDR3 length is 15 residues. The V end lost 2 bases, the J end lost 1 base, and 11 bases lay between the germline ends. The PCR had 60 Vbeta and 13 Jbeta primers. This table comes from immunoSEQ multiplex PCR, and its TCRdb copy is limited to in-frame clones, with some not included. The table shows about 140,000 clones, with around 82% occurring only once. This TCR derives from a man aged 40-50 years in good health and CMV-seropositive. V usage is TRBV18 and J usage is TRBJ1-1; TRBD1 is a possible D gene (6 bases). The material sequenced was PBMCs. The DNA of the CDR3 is TGTGCCAGCTCACCAAGACAGGCTCCGAACACTGAAGCTTTCTTT. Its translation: CASSPRQAPNTEAFF.